A single TCR beta chain is shown here with its context. As yet, its antigen is unknown. Findings and limits, study-wide: Tumor Tregs overlapped most with tumor, then blood, naive CD4+ cells. Larger-cohort validation covered only one TCR beta V-J rearrangement.

Memory CD4+ T cells were sorted as CD4+CD45RO+CD25- cells. Full-length variable regions came from constant-region reverse primers plus semi-nested Nested Universal Primer A PCR. TCRdb re-derived calls from the 5' RACE reads in MiXCR, one entry per CDR3 protein. This table has tens of thousands of distinct CDR3 sequences, 30% appearing once. Trimming removed 2 bases from V and 6 bases from J; junction bases left unmatched: 6. The CDR3 runs to 15 residues. The germline gives CDR1 MNHEY, CDR2 SMNVEV (reference sequence). The rearrangement uses TRBV27 and TRBJ2-7; TRBD1 matches 11 bases. This clonotype originated in a female donor with breast cancer. The sequencing input was tumor-infiltrating memory CD4+ T cells sorted from the breast tumor. Subset denoted: memory CD4+ T cells, CD4+CD45RO+CD25-. CDR3 bases: TGTGCCAGCAGTTTAGCGCTCGGGACAGGGGGCGAGCAGTACTTC. Translating gives CASSLALGTGGEQYF.